This TCR beta chain originates from a study of T-cell memory formation after mild COVID-19. Amplification by 5'RACE using constant-segment primers produced TCR alpha and TCR beta cDNA libraries that carried sample barcodes and UMIs. Each CDR3 protein is one row after TCRdb ran MiXCR on the 5' RACE reads. Of roughly 350,000 distinct CDR3 sequences in the sample, roughly 15% were seen once. Germline V gene data show CDR1 as SGHRS and CDR2 as YFSETQ. The CDR3 runs to 15 residues. V shed 5 bases and J 0 bases; nucleotides not matched to a gene: 3. Notes on this clonotype: Antigen: not known.

Study-wide findings and caveats: A subset of responding clones appeared in pre-infection memory, suggesting cross-reactive memory joined.

The chain carries TRBV5-1 and TRBJ1-4; TRBD1 matches at 8 bases. The sequenced sample was PBMCs or a T cell subset sorted from them (not recorded which). This TCR was sampled from a man aged 18-30 years who had mild COVID-19 (a few samples of this study predate the infection). Cell type and time point are not known. DNA of the CDR3: TGCGCCAGCAGTACGACAGGGGCAACTAATGAAAAACTGTTTTTT. Its translation is CASSTTGATNEKLFF.